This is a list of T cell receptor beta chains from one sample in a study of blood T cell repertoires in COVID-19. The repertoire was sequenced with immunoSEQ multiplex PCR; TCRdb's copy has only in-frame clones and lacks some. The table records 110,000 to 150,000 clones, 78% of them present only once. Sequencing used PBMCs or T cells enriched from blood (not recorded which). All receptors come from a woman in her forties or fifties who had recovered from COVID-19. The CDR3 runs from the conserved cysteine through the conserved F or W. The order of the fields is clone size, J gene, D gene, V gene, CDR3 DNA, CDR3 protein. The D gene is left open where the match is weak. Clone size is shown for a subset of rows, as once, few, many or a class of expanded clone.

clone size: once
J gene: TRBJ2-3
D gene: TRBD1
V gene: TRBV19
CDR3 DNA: TGTGCCAGTAACAAGGGACAGGGGACGACAGATACGCAGTATTTT
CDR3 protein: CASNKGQGTTDTQYF

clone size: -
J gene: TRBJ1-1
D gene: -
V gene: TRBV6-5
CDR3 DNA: TGTGCCAGCAGTAGCCCAGGGGAAAACACTGAAGCTTTCTTT
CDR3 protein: CASSSPGENTEAFF

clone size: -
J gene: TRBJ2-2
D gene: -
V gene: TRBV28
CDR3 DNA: TGTGCCAGCAGGGACAGTTCTACCGGGGAGCTGTTTTTT
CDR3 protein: CASRDSSTGELFF

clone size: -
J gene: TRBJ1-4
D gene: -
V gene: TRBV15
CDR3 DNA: TGTGCCACCAGCAGAGATAGGGGAAGGGGTGAAAAACTGTTTTTT
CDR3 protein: CATSRDRGRGEKLFF

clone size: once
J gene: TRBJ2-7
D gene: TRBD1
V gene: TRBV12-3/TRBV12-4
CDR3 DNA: TGTGCCAGCAGCGGACAGGGGAACGAGCAGTACTTC
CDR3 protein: CASSGQGNEQYF

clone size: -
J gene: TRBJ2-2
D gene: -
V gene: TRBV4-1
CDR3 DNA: TGCGCCAGCAGCCAAGAGACAGGAGCGAACACCGGGGAGCTGTTTTTT
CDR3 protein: CASSQETGANTGELFF

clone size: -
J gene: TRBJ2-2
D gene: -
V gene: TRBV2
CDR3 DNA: TGTGCCAGCAGTGAATGGGGCCCGAACACCGGGGAGCTGTTTTTT
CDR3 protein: CASSEWGPNTGELFF

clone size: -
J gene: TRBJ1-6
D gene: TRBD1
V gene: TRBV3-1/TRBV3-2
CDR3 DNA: TGTGCCAGCAGCCAAGGGGGGACAGGGAAGGGTTCACCCCTCCACTTT
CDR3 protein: CASSQGGTGKGSPLHF

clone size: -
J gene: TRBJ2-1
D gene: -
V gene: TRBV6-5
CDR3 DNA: TGTGCCAGCAGTAACAGGGCTTCTTACAATGAGCAGTTCTTC
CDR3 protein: CASSNRASYNEQFF

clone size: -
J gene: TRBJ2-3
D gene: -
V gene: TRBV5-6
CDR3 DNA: TGTGCCAGCAGCTTGGACGGGAGCACAGATACGCAGTATTTT
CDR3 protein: CASSLDGSTDTQYF

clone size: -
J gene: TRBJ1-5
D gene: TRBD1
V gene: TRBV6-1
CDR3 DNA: TGTGCCAGCAGTGAGACGACAGGGCGGAATCAGCCCCAGCATTTT
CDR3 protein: CASSETTGRNQPQHF

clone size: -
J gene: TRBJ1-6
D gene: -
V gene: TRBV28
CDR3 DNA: TGTGCCAGCAGTTTCTATCGCGCAGGTTCACCCCTCCACTTT
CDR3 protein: CASSFYRAGSPLHF

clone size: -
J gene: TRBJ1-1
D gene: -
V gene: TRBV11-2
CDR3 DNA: TGTGCCAGCAGCTTAGTATCGACTGAAGCTTTCTTT
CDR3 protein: CASSLVSTEAFF

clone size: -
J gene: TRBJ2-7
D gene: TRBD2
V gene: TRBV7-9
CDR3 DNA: TGTGCCAGCAGTCCAGAGGCACCGGCGGGGGGGCCCCACGAGCAGTACTTC
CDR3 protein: CASSPEAPAGGPHEQYF

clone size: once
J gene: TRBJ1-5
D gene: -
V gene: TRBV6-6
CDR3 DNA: TGTGCCAGCAGTTACATCGAGGCCAATCAGCCCCAGCATTTT
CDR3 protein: CASSYIEANQPQHF

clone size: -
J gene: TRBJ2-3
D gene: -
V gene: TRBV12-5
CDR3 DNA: TGTGCTAGTGGTTCCCCGTATTCAGATACGCAGTATTTT
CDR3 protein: CASGSPYSDTQYF

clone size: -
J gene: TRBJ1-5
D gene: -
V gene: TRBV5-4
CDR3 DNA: TGTGCCAGCAGCTGGGAGGACGGGCAGCCCCAGCATTTT
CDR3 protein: CASSWEDGQPQHF

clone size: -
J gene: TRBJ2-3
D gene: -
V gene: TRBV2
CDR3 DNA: TGTGCCAGCAGTGAAGCGCTTTGGACAAAGCAGTATTTT
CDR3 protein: CASSEALWTKQYF

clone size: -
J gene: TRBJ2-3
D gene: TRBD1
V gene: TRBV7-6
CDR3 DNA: TGTGCCAGCAGCTCGGACAGGGTGACGGTGGCAGATACGCAGTATTTT
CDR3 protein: CASSSDRVTVADTQYF

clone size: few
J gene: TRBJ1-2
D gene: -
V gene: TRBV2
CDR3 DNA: TGTGCCAGAAAAAACGGTAACTATGGCTACACCTTC
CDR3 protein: CARKNGNYGYTF

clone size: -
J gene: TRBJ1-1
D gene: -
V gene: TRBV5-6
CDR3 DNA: TGTGCCAGCAGCTTGGGTTCGTTTCGGGACACTGAAGCTTTCTTT
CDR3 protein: CASSLGSFRDTEAFF

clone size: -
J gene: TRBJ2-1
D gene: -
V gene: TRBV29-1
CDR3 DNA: TGCAGCGTTACACGATATAGCGGAGCGCAGTTCTTC
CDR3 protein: CSVTRYSGAQFF

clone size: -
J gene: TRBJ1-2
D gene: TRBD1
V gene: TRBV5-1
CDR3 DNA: TGCGCCAGCAGCTTGGGACAGGGGGCGTTAGGCTATGGCTACACCTTC
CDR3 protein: CASSLGQGALGYGYTF

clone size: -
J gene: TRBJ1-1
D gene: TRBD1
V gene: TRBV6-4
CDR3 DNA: TGTGCCAGCAGCCCCGGGGGACAGGGGAACACTGAAGCTTTCTTT
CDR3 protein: CASSPGGQGNTEAFF

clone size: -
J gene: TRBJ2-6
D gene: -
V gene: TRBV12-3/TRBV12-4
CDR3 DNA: TGTGCCAGCAGCCGAGGTGGGGCCAACGTCCTGACTTTC
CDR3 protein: CASSRGGANVLTF

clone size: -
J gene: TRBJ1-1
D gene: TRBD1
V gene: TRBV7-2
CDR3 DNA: TGTGCCAGCAGCAACGGACAGGGGGGAACTGAAGCTTTCTTT
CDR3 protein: CASSNGQGGTEAFF

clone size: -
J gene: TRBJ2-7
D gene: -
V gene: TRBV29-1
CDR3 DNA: TGCAGCGTTGGGCAGGGGTATCGCAACGAGCAGTACTTC
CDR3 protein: CSVGQGYRNEQYF

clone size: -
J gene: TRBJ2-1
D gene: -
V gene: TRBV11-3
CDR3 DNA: TGTGCCAGCAGCTACCGGGATGATGAGCAGTTCTTC
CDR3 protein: CASSYRDDEQFF

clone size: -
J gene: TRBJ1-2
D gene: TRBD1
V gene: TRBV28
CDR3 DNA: TGTGCCATCCCAAGGCGTCAGGGGGCGCCTGGCTACACCTTC
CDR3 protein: CAIPRRQGAPGYTF

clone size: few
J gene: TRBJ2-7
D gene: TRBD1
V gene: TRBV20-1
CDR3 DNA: TGCAGTGCTAGTAGGGGGCTCTACGAGCAGTACTTC
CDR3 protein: CSASRGLYEQYF

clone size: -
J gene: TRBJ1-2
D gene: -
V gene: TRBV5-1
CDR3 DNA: TGCGCCAGCAGCTTGAACTTGGCGGGCGCCGATGGCTACACCTTC
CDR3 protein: CASSLNLAGADGYTF

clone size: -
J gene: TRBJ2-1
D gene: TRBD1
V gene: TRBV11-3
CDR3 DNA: TGTGCCAGCAGCTTAGGGGGACAGGGCCATATATACAATGAGCAGTTCTTC
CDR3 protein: CASSLGGQGHIYNEQFF

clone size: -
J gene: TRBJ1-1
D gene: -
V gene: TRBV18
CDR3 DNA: TGTGCCAGCTCACCAAGGCAGGGGATGAACACTGAAGCTTTCTTT
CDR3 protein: CASSPRQGMNTEAFF

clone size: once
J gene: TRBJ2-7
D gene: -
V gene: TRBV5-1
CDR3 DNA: TGCGCCAGCAGCAGCAAGACATCCCTCGGCGAGCAGTACTTC
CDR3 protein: CASSSKTSLGEQYF

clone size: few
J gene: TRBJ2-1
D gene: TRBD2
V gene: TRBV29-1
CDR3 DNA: TGCAGCGTTGCACCTAGCGGGGGGGCCAATGAGCAGTTCTTC
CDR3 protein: CSVAPSGGANEQFF

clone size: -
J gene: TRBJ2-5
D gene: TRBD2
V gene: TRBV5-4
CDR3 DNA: TGTGCCAGCAGCTTGGATAGTAGCGGGGGAGTGGAGACCCAGTACTTC
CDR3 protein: CASSLDSSGGVETQYF

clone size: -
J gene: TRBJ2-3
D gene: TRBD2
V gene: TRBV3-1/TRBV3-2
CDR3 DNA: TGTGCCAGCAGCCAAGCCGGGACTAGTTGGGCAGATACGCAGTATTTT
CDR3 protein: CASSQAGTSWADTQYF

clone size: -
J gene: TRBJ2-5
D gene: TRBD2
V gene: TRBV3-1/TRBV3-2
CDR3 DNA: TGTGCCAGCAGCCCACAGCTAGCGGGGGTAGAGACCCAGTACTTC
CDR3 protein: CASSPQLAGVETQYF